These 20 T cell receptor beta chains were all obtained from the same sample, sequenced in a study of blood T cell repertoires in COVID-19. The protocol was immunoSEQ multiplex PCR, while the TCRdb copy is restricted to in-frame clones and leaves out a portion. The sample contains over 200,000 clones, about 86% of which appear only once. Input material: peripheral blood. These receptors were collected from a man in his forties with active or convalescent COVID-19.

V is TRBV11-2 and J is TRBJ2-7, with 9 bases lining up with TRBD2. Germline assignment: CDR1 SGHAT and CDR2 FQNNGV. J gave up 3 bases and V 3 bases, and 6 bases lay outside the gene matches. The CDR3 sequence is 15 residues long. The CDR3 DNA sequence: TGTGCCAGCAGCTTCCGTAGCGGGAGTCTCTACGAGCAGTACTTC. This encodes CASSFRSGSLYEQYF.

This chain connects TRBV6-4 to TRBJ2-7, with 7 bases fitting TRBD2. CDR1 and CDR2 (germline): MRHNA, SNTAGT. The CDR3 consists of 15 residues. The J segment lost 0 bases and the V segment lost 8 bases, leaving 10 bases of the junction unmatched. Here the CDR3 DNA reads TGTGCCAGCGGCTCTAGCGGTCTAAGCTCCTACGAGCAGTACTTC. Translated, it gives CASGSSGLSSYEQYF.

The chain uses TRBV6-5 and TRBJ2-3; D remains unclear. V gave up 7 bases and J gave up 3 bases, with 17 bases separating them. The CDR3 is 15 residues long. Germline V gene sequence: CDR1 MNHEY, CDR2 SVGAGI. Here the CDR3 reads CASTPEARITDTQYF. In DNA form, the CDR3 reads TGTGCCAGCACCCCGGAAGCGAGAATAACAGATACGCAGTATTTT.

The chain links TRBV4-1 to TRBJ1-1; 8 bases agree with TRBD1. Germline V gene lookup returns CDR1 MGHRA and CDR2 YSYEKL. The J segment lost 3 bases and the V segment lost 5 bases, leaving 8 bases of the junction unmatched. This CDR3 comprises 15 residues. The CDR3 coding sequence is TGCGCCAGCAGCGGTCTCGGACAGGGTGACACTGAAGCTTTCTTT. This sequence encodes CASSGLGQGDTEAFF.

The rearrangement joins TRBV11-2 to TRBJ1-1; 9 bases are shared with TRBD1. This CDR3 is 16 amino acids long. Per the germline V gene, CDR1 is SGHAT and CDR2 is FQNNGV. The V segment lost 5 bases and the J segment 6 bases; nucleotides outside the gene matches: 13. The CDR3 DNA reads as TGTGCCAGCAGCCCCAACCCCGGACAGGGGAGGTCTGAAGCTTTCTTT. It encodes CASSPNPGQGRSEAFF. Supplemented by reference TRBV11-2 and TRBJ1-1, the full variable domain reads EAGVAQSPRYKIIEKRQSVAFWCNPISGHATLYWYQQILGQGPKLLIQFQNNGVVDDSQLPKDRFSAERLKGVDSTLKIQPAKLEDSAVYLCASSPNPGQGRSEAFFGQGTRLTVV.

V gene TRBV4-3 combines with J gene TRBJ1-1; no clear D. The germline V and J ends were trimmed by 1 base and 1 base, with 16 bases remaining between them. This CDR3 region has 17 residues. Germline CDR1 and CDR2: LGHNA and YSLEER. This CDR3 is CASSQAPRSLENTEAFF. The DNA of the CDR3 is TGCGCCAGCAGCCAAGCCCCTAGGAGTCTGGAGAACACTGAAGCTTTCTTT.

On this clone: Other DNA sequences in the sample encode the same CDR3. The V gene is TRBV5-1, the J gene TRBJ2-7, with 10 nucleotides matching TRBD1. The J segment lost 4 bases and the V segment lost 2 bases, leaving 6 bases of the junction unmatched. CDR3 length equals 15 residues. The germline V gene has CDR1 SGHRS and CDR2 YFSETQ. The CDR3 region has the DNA TGCGCCAGCAGCTTTGGGGGGACAGGGGTATACGAGCAGTACTTC. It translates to CASSFGGTGVYEQYF.

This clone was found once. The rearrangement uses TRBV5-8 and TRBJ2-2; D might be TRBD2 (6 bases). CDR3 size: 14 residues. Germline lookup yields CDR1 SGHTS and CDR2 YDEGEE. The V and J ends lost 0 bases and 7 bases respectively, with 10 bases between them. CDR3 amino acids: CASSLGPGVGELFF. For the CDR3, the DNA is TGTGCCAGCAGCTTGGGGCCGGGGGTCGGGGAGCTGTTTTTT.

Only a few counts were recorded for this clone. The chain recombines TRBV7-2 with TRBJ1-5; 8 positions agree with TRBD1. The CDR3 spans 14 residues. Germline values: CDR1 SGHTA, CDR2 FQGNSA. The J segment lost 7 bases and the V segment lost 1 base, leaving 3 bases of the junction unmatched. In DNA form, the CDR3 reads TGTGCCAGCAGCTTAGGGACAGGGTGGCAGCCCCAGCATTTT. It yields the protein CASSLGTGWQPQHF.

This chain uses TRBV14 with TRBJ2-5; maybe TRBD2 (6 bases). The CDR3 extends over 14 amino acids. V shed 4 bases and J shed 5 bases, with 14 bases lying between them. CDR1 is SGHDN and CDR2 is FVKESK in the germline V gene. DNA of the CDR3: TGTGCCAGCAGCCTACGGGGACTTACGGAGACCCAGTACTTC. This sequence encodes CASSLRGLTETQYF.

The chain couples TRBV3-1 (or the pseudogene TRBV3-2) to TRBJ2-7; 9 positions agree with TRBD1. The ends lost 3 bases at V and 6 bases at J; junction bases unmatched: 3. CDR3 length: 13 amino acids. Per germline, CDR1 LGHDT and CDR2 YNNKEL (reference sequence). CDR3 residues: CASSQGQGTEQYF. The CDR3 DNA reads TGTGCCAGCAGCCAGGGACAGGGTACCGAGCAGTACTTC.

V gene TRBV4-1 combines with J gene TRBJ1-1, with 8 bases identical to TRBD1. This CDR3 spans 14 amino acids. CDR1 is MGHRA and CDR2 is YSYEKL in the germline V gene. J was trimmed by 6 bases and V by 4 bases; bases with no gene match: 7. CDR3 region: CASSLGQGVAEAFF. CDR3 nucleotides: TGCGCCAGCAGCCTAGGACAGGGAGTGGCTGAAGCTTTCTTT.

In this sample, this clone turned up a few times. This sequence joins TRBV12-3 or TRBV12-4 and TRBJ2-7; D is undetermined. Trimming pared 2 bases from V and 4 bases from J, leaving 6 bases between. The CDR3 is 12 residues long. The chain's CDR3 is CASSLNPYEQYF. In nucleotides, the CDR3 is TGTGCCAGCAGTTTAAATCCTTACGAGCAGTACTTC.

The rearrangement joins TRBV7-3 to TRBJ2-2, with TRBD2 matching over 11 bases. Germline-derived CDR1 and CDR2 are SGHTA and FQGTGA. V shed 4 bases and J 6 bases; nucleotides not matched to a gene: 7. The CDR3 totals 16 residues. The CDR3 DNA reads TGTGCCAGCAGCTCAAATAGCGGGAGGGTCCCCGGGGAGCTGTTTTTT. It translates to CASSSNSGRVPGELFF.

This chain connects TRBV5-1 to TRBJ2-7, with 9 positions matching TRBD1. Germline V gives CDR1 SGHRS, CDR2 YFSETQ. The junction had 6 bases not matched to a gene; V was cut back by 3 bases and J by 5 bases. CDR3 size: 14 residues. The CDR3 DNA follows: TGCGCCAGCAGCTCGATGACAGGGGGGGACGAGCAGTACTTC. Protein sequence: CASSSMTGGDEQYF.

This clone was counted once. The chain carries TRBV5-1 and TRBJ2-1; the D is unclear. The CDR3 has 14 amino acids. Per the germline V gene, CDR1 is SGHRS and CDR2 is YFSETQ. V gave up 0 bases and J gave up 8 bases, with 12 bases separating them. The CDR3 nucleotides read TGCGCCAGCAGCTTGGCACTGAGTAGCCATGAGCAGTTCTTC. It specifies CASSLALSSHEQFF.

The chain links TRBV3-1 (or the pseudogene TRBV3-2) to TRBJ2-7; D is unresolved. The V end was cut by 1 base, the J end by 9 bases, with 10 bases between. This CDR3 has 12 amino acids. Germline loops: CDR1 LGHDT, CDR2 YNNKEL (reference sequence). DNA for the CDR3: TGTGCCAGCAGCCAAGCCGGTTTGTGGCAGTACTTC. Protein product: CASSQAGLWQYF.

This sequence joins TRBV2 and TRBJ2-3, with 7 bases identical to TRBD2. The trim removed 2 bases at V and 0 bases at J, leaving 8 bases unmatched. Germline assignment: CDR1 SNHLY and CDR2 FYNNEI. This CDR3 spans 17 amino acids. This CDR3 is CASSERLAATSTDTQYF. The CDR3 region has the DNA TGTGCCAGCAGTGAACGGCTAGCGGCGACTAGCACAGATACGCAGTATTTT.

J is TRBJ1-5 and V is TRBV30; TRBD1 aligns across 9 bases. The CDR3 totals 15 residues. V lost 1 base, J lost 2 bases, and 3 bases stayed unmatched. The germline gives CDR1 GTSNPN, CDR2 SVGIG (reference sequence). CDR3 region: CAWSGGQGGNQPQHF. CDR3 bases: TGTGCCTGGAGTGGGGGACAGGGTGGCAATCAGCCCCAGCATTTT.

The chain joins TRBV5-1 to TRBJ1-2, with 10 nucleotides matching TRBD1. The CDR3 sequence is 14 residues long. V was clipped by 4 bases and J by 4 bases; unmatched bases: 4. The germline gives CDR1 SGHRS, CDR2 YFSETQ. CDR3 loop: CASSPDRGGYGYTF. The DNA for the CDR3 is TGCGCCAGCAGCCCGGACAGGGGGGGCTATGGCTACACCTTC.